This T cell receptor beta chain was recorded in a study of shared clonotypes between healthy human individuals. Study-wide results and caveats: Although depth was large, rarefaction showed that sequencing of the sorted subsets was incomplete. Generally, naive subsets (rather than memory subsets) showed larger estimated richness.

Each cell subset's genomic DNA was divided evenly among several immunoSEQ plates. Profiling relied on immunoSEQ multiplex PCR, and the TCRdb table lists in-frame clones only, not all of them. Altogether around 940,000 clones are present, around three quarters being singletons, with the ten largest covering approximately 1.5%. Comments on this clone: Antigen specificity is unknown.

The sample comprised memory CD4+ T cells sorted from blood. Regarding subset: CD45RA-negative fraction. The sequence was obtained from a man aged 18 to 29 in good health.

DNA of the CDR3: TGTGCCAGCAGTCCCGGACAGGGGATACAAGAGACCCAGTACTTC. Translation gives CASSPGQGIQETQYF. The V and J genes are TRBV28 and TRBJ2-5, with 9 positions matching TRBD1. Germline loops: CDR1 MDHEN, CDR2 SYDVKM. This CDR3 is built from 15 residues. V shed 5 bases, J shed 2 bases, and the junction held 6 bases outside the gene matches. Filled out from reference TRBV28 and TRBJ2-5, the complete variable domain reads DVKVTQSSRYLVKRTGEKVFLECVQDMDHENMFWYRQDPGLGLRLIYFSYDVKMKEKGDIPEGYSVSREKKERFSLILESASTNQTSMYLCASSPGQGIQETQYFGPGTRLLVL.